This record covers a single T cell receptor (beta chain). This record comes from a study of blood T cell repertoires in COVID-19. Study-level information: The United States, Italy and Spain provided the acute and convalescent COVID-19 samples. Nucleic acid was either cDNA or gDNA, and it came from T cells, B-cell-depleted T cells, or PBMCs.

The CDR3 totals 12 residues. In germline, CDR1 is SGHRS, CDR2 YFSETQ. V was pared by 4 bases and J by 6 bases, with 11 bases between. Authors' analysis steps: Amplification of reference gene primers provided the estimated nucleated cell counts. Sequencing used immunoSEQ multiplex PCR; TCRdb keeps in-frame clones, though not all of them. The V and J calls and the clone size are those of that table, but D and trimming were determined from the DNA. The sample shows about 90,000 clones, 87% of them seen only once. The V gene is TRBV5-1, the J gene TRBJ2-7, with D possibly matching TRBD2 (5 bases). The sequence came from a human donor in a cohort sampled during active COVID-19. The sequenced sample consisted of peripheral blood. The CDR3: CASSKDRGEQYF. Written as DNA, the CDR3 is TGCGCCAGCAGCAAGGACCGGGGCGAGCAGTACTTC.